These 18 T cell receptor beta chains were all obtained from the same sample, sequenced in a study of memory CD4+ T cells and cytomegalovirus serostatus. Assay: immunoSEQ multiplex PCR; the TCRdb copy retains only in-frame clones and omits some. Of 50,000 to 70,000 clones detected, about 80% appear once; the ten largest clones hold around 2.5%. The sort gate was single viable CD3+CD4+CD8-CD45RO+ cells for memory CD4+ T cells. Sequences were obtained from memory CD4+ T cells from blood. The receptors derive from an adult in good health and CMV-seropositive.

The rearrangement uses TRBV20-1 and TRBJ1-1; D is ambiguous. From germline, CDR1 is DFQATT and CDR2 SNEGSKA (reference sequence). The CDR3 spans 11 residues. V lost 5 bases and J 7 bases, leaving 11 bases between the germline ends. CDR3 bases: TGCAGTGCTGTTCCAGAGTTTGAAGCTTTCTTT. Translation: CSAVPEFEAFF.

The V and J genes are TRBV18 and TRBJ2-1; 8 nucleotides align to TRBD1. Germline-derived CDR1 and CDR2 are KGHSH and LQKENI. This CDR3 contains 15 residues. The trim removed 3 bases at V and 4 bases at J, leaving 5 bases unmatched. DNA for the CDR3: TGTGCCAGCTCACCCTCGAGGACAGGGTACAATGAGCAGTTCTTC. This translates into CASSPSRTGYNEQFF. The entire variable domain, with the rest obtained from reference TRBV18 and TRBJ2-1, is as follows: NAGVMQNPRHLVRRRGQEARLRCSPMKGHSHVYWYRQLPEEGLKFMVYLQKENIIDESGMPKERFSAEFPKEGPSILRIQQVVRGDSAAYFCASSPSRTGYNEQFFGPGTRLTVL.

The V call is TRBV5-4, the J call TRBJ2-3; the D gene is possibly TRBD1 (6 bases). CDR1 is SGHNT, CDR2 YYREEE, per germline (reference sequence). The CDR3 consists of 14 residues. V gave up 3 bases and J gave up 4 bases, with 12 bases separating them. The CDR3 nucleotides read TGTGCCAGCAGCTCGAAAAACAGGGCAGATACGCAGTATTTT. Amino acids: CASSSKNRADTQYF.

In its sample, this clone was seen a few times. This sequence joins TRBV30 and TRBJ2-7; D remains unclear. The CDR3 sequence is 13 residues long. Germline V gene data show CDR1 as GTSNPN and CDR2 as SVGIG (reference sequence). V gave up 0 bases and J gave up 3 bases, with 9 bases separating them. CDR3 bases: TGTGCCTGGAGTGTAGCAGGAGTCTACGAGCAGTACTTC. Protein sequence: CAWSVAGVYEQYF.

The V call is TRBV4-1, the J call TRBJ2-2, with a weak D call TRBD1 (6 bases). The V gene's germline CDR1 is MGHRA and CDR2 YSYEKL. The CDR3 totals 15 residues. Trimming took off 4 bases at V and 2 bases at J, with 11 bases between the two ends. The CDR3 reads CASSPGTHNTGELFF. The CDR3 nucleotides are TGCGCCAGCAGCCCCGGGACACACAACACCGGGGAGCTGTTTTTT.

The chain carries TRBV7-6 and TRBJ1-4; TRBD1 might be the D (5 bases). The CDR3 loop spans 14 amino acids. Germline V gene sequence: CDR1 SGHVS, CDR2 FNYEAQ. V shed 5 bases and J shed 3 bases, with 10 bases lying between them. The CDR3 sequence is CASSVRGANEKLFF. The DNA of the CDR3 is TGTGCCAGCAGCGTCCGGGGGGCTAATGAAAAACTGTTTTTT.

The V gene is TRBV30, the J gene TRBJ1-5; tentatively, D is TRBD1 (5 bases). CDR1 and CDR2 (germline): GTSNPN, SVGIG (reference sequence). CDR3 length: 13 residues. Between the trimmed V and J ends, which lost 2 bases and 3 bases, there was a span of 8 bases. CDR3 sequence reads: CAWSQQDNQPQHF. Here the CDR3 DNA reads TGTGCCTGGAGTCAACAGGACAATCAGCCCCAGCATTTT. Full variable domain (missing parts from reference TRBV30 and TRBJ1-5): SQTIHQWPATLVQPVGSPLSLECTVEGTSNPNLYWYRQAAGRGLQLLFYSVGIGQISSEVPQNLSASRPQDRQFILSSKKLLLSDSGFYLCAWSQQDNQPQHFGDGTRLSIL.

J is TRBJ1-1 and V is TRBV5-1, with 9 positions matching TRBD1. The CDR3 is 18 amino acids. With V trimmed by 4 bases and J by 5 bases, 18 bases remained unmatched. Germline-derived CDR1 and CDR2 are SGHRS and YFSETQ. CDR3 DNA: TGCGCCAGCAGCCAAGGATTAAGACAGGGGGGATCGGGGACTGAAGCTTTCTTT. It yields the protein CASSQGLRQGGSGTEAFF.

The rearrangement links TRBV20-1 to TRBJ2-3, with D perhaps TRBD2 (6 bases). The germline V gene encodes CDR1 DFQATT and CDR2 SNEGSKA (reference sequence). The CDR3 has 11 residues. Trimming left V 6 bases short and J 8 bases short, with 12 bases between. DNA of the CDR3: TGCAGTGCCGGGACTCGCGGTACGCAGTATTTT. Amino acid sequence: CSAGTRGTQYF.

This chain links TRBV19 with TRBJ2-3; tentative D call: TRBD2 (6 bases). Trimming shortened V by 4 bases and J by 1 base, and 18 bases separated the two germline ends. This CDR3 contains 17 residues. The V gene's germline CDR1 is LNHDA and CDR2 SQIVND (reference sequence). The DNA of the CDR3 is TGTGCCAGTAGTACATTGGGACTGTCAAGGCGCACAGATACGCAGTATTTT. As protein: CASSTLGLSRRTDTQYF. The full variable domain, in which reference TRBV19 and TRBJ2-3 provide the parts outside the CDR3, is DGGITQSPKYLFRKEGQNVTLSCEQNLNHDAMYWYRQDPGQGLRLIYYSQIVNDFQKGDIAEGYSVSREKKESFPLTVTSAQKNPTAFYLCASSTLGLSRRTDTQYFGPGTRLTVL.

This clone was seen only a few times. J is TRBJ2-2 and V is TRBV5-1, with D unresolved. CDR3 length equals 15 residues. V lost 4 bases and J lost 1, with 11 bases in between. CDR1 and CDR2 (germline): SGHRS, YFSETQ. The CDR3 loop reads CASSPRPQNTGELFF. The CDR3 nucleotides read TGCGCCAGCAGCCCGCGACCTCAGAACACCGGGGAGCTGTTTTTT.

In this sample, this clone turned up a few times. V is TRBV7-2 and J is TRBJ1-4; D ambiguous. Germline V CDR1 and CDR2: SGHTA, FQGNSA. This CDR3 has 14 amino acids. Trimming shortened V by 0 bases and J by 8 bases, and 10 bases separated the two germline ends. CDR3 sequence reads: CASSLAGSWEKLFF. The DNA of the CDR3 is TGTGCCAGCAGCTTAGCGGGGAGTTGGGAAAAACTGTTTTTT.

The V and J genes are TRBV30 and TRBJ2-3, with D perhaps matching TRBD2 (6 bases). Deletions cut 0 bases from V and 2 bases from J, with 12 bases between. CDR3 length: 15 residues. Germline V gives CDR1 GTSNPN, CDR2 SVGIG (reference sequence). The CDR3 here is CAWSVSTGLTDTQYF. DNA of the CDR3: TGTGCCTGGAGTGTCTCGACGGGACTCACAGATACGCAGTATTTT.

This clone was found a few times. CDR3: CASSVSRGNEQYF. CDR3 sequence (DNA): TGTGCCAGCAGTGTTTCGAGGGGGAACGAGCAGTACTTC. The chain employs TRBV7-3 and TRBJ2-7, with D maybe TRBD1 (6 bases). In germline, CDR1 is SGHTA, CDR2 FQGTGA. The CDR3 contains 13 residues. V gave up 6 bases and J gave up 5 bases, with 14 bases separating them.

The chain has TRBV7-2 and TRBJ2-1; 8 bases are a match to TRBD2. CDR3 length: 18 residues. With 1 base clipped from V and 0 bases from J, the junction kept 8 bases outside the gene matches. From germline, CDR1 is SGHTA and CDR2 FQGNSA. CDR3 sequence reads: CASSLVSASGGSYNEQFF. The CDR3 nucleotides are TGTGCCAGCAGCTTAGTTTCAGCAAGCGGGGGCTCCTACAATGAGCAGTTCTTC. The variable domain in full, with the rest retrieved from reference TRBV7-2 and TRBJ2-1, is GAGVSQSPSNKVTEKGKDVELRCDPISGHTALYWYRQSLGQGLEFLIYFQGNSAPDKSGLPSDRFSAERTGGSVSTLTIQRTQQEDSAVYLCASSLVSASGGSYNEQFFGPGTRLTVL.

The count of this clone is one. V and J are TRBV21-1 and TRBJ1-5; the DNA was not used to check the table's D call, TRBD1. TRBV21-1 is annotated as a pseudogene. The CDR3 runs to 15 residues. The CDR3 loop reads CASSKGHRQYQPQHF. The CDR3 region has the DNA TGTGCCAGCAGCAAAGGACACAGGCAGTATCAGCCCCAGCATTTT.

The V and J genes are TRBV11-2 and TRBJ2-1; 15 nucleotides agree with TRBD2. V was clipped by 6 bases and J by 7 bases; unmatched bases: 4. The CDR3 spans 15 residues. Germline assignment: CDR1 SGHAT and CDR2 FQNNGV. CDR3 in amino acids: CASRPGTSGRNEQFF. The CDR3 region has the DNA TGTGCCAGCAGGCCCGGGACTAGCGGGAGGAATGAGCAGTTCTTC.

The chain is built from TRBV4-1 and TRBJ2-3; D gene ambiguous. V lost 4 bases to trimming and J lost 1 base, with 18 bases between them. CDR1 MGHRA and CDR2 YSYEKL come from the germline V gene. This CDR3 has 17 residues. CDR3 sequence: CASSPGGLAFGTDTQYF. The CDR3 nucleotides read TGCGCCAGCAGCCCCGGTGGGCTGGCTTTCGGCACAGATACGCAGTATTTT.